The 14 T cell receptor beta chains below come from one sample, sequenced in a study of shared clonotypes between healthy human individuals. The naive CD8 population came from CD45RO-negative cells selected for CCR7, without terminally differentiated effector memory CD45RA+ cells. Data came from immunoSEQ multiplex PCR; TCRdb stores just in-frame clones and leaves some out. Here the sample spans hundreds of thousands of clones, roughly 98% being singletons. Sequenced: naive CD8+ T cells sorted from blood. Every receptor here comes from a young man in good health.

V and J are TRBV7-9 and TRBJ1-2; TRBD1 aligns across 8 bases. CDR1 is SEHNR and CDR2 is FQNEAQ in the germline V gene (reference sequence). J was trimmed by 5 bases and V by 5 bases; bases with no gene match: 4. The CDR3 extends over 13 amino acids. CDR3 coding DNA: TGTGCCAGCAGCGGACAGGGTCGATATGGCTACACCTTC. Amino acid sequence: CASSGQGRYGYTF.

This chain joins TRBV7-9 and TRBJ1-1; D gene uncertain. V was trimmed by 2 bases and J by 6 bases, leaving 7 bases between them. Germline V gives CDR1 SEHNR, CDR2 FQNEAQ (reference sequence). The CDR3 has 12 amino acids. This CDR3 is CASSLFGAEAFF. The CDR3, as DNA: TGTGCCAGCAGCTTATTCGGGGCTGAAGCTTTCTTT.

This chain connects TRBV7-8 to TRBJ2-3; 11 bases line up with TRBD2. The CDR3 has 18 amino acids. J lost 2 bases, V lost 5 bases, and 12 bases had no gene match. CDR1 and CDR2 from the germline V gene are SGHVS and FQNEAQ. CDR3 DNA sequence: TGTGCCAGCAGCCATTCGTCGATGGGACTAGCGGCCACAGATACGCAGTATTTT. Amino acid sequence: CASSHSSMGLAATDTQYF.

J is TRBJ2-7 and V is TRBV28, with 7 bases matching TRBD2. CDR1 is MDHEN, CDR2 SYDVKM, per germline. Trimming removed 7 bases from V and 4 bases from J; junction bases left unmatched: 7. The CDR3 runs 13 residues. The CDR3 reads CASMRAGRYEQYF. The DNA for the CDR3 is TGTGCCAGCATGAGAGCGGGAAGGTACGAGCAGTACTTC.

The V call is TRBV5-1, the J call TRBJ1-6; D might be TRBD1 (5 bases). CDR1 is SGHRS and CDR2 is YFSETQ in the germline V gene. The CDR3 covers 15 residues. V was cut by 4 bases and J by 1 base, with 9 bases left in between. CDR3 sequence reads: CASSVRESYNSPLHF. Here the CDR3 DNA reads TGCGCCAGCAGCGTCAGGGAGTCCTATAATTCACCCCTCCACTTT.

The gene calls are TRBV6-5 and TRBJ1-2; D unresolved. Per germline, CDR1 MNHEY and CDR2 SVGAGI. The CDR3 contains 15 residues. V lost 0 bases to trimming and J lost 8 bases, with 16 bases between them. Written as DNA, the CDR3 is TGTGCCAGCAGTTACTCGACCGGGAGACTAGAGGGCTACACCTTC. The encoded protein is CASSYSTGRLEGYTF.

The chain employs TRBV9 and TRBJ2-1; no firm D call. The CDR3 has 15 residues. Trimming left V 0 bases short and J 4 bases short, with 11 bases between. From germline, CDR1 is SGDLS and CDR2 YYNGEE. CDR3 in amino acids: CASSVGSIGYNEQFF. CDR3 bases: TGTGCCAGCAGCGTAGGAAGCATTGGGTACAATGAGCAGTTCTTC.

This chain uses TRBV7-6 with TRBJ1-4; D uncertain. The ends were cut back, 1 base at V and 4 bases at J, with 7 bases in the middle. The V gene's germline CDR1 is SGHVS and CDR2 FNYEAQ. This CDR3 contains 14 residues. The CDR3 protein is CASSLGEGNEKLFF. The CDR3 DNA is TGTGCCAGCAGCTTAGGGGAGGGTAATGAAAAACTGTTTTTT.

This clone was found once. V usage is TRBV9 and J usage is TRBJ2-1, with D uncertain. The V end was cut by 0 bases, the J end by 15 bases, with 13 bases between. The CDR3 runs to 12 residues. Germline V gene sequence: CDR1 SGDLS, CDR2 YYNGEE. CDR3 bases: TGTGCCAGCAGCGTAGCTGGCCGCCGGCGGTTCTTC. Amino acid sequence: CASSVAGRRRFF.

V is TRBV30 and J is TRBJ2-3; 8 bases fit TRBD1. J lost 6 bases, V lost 2 bases, and 10 bases had no gene match. Germline loops: CDR1 GTSNPN, CDR2 SVGIG (reference sequence). This CDR3 is 15 amino acids long. CDR3 amino acids: CAWSQGRGLGDTQYF. In nucleotides, the CDR3 is TGTGCCTGGAGTCAAGGCAGGGGGCTGGGGGATACGCAGTATTTT.

The count of this clone is one. The chain recombines TRBV4-2 with TRBJ2-7, with 8 bases identical to TRBD2. Germline trimming cut 0 bases from V and 3 bases from J; bases unmatched to any gene: 7. This CDR3 has 16 amino acids. Germline assignment: CDR1 LGHNA and CDR2 YNFKEQ. CDR3 residues: CASSQDGRGLGYEQYF. The DNA for the CDR3 is TGTGCCAGCAGCCAAGATGGCCGGGGACTAGGCTACGAGCAGTACTTC.

This chain uses TRBV6-4 with TRBJ2-1; maybe TRBD1 (6 bases). CDR1 and CDR2 from the germline V gene are MRHNA and SNTAGT. The CDR3 extends over 15 amino acids. With 3 bases removed from V and 6 bases from J, the gap between germline ends came to 15 bases. CDR3 sequence reads: CASSESVTTGNEQFF. CDR3 nucleotide sequence: TGTGCCAGCAGTGAATCGGTGACGACAGGCAATGAGCAGTTCTTC.

The V call is TRBV9, the J call TRBJ2-7; the D gene is possibly TRBD1 (6 bases). Germline values: CDR1 SGDLS, CDR2 YYNGEE. V gave up 3 bases and J gave up 0 bases, with 13 bases separating them. The CDR3 consists of 15 residues. CDR3 sequence (DNA): TGTGCCAGCAGCGGTTTGACAGGCGGCTCCTACGAGCAGTACTTC. It encodes CASSGLTGGSYEQYF.

Note on this clone: Other nucleotide sequences in the sample specify the same CDR3. The chain uses TRBV5-6 and TRBJ2-7; D is perhaps TRBD2 (6 bases). V was trimmed by 0 bases and J by 6 bases, leaving 7 bases between them. The length of the CDR3 is 12 residues. Per germline, CDR1 SGHDT and CDR2 YYEEEE. The CDR3 loop reads CASSLGEVEQYF. DNA of the CDR3: TGTGCCAGCAGCTTGGGGGAGGTCGAGCAGTACTTC.